This T cell receptor beta chain emerged from a study of T-cell reconstitution after alpha-beta-depleted transplantation in children. Preparation of the TCRbeta library was carried out with unique molecular identifiers. MiXCR, applied by TCRdb to the PCR reads, yields one record per CDR3 protein. In the table there are 450,000 to 600,000 distinct CDR3 sequences, about an eighth of which are singletons. Trimming removed 4 bases from V and 4 bases from J; junction bases left unmatched: 9. The CDR3 runs to 18 residues. Germline loops: CDR1 SGHRS, CDR2 YFSETQ. Study-wide results and limits: Among T cells one year after transplant, newly produced cells accounted for most counts and diversity. Expanded graft clones, several hundred of them, were reportedly the source of alpha-beta T cells about two months after transplant. It was surviving recipient T cells and thymic progenitors that gave some patients high TCRbeta diversity at day 60.

At least ten counts were recorded for this clonotype. Its antigen is currently unknown. Sequencing used PBMCs, mostly from graft donor cells, obtained 360 days after TCRalphabeta/CD19-depleted stem cell transplant. The chain recombines TRBV5-1 with TRBJ2-2; 14 bases are a match to TRBD2. The origin of this receptor is a male patient between 10 and 17 years old who had a stem cell transplant for acute myeloid leukemia, so the T cells may come from the graft donor. In DNA form, the CDR3 reads TGCGCCAGCAGCCCGGGGACTAGCGGGAGTCTTGGCACCGGGGAGCTGTTTTTT. Translated: CASSPGTSGSLGTGELFF.